The 29 T cell receptor beta chains given below trace back to one sample, sequenced in a study of regulatory T cells in long-lasting Graves disease. Combining iRepertoire HTBI primers with Arm-PCR of CDR3 regions, the authors built TCR beta libraries. TCRdb analysed the multiplex PCR reads with MiXCR anew, one entry per CDR3 protein. The table lists 400,000 to 500,000 distinct CDR3 sequences, approximately 16% of them singletons. Specified time point: newly diagnosed GD, antithyroid drugs for less than 3 months. With RNA extracted from PBMCs as input, the TCR library was made. The same data also went into a second study, on T cells in Graves' hyperthyroidism and ophthalmopathy.

Sample: peripheral blood mononuclear cells (PBMCs), taken at new diagnosis, from a patient treated with antithyroid drugs. These receptors originate from a woman aged 25-40 years with Graves disease.

The rearrangement joins TRBV7-9 to TRBJ2-2; D is ambiguous. Germline-derived CDR1 and CDR2 are SEHNR and FQNEAQ (reference sequence). V gave up 0 bases and J gave up 9 bases, with 11 bases separating them. The CDR3 covers 14 residues. The CDR3 DNA follows: TGTGCCAGCAGCTTAGCGGGGTCCTCCCGGGAGCTGTTTTTT. This codes for CASSLAGSSRELFF.

This clonotype was recorded at least ten times. This CDR3 is CASSPSGGLTGYTF. In DNA form, the CDR3 reads TGCGCCAGCTCCCCCTCGGGAGGGCTTACGGGCTACACCTTC. V is TRBV5-1 and J is TRBJ1-2, with D unclear. Germline CDR1 is SGHRS and CDR2 is YFSETQ. This CDR3 contains 14 residues. V lost 7 bases and J lost 8, with 21 bases in between.

There are many counts of this clonotype. V gene TRBV7-2 combines with J gene TRBJ2-3, with D perhaps TRBD2 (5 bases). Deletions cut 0 bases from V and 4 bases from J, with 11 bases between. The germline V gene has CDR1 SGHTA and CDR2 FQGNSA. This CDR3 comprises 15 residues. The CDR3 region has the DNA TGTGCCAGCAGCTTAGCGGGAGCGTACCCAGATACGCAGTATTTT. Amino acid sequence: CASSLAGAYPDTQYF. Full variable domain (outside the CDR3, taken from reference TRBV7-2 and TRBJ2-3): GAGVSQSPSNKVTEKGKDVELRCDPISGHTALYWYRQSLGQGLEFLIYFQGNSAPDKSGLPSDRFSAERTGGSVSTLTIQRTQQEDSAVYLCASSLAGAYPDTQYFGPGTRLTVL.

This clonotype was seen many times. The chain is built from TRBV12-3 or TRBV12-4 and TRBJ1-1; D is uncertain. Deletions cut 2 bases from V and 0 bases from J, with 7 bases between. This CDR3 region has 14 residues. The CDR3 nucleotides are TGTGCCAGCAGTTTAACAGAAATGAACACTGAAGCTTTCTTT. This sequence encodes CASSLTEMNTEAFF.

The V call is TRBV27, the J call TRBJ1-2, with D hard to call. This CDR3 is 15 amino acids long. Looked up from germline, CDR1 is MNHEY and CDR2 is SMNVEV (reference sequence). V shed 6 bases and J shed 0 bases, with 14 bases lying between them. The CDR3 reads CASSGRSGPNYGYTF. In DNA, the CDR3 is TGTGCCAGCAGCGGACGTTCCGGACCTAACTATGGCTACACCTTC.

This clonotype was counted at least ten times. The chain couples TRBV11-2 to TRBJ2-7; D unresolved. This CDR3 comprises 14 residues. Germline CDR1 reads SGHAT; CDR2 reads FQNNGV. Trimming pared 0 bases from V and 7 bases from J, leaving 13 bases between. CDR3 coding DNA: TGTGCCAGCAGCTTAGATTTCAACCTCAGGGAGCAGTACTTC. Encoded protein: CASSLDFNLREQYF. Full variable domain (rest looked up from reference TRBV11-2 and TRBJ2-7): EAGVAQSPRYKIIEKRQSVAFWCNPISGHATLYWYQQILGQGPKLLIQFQNNGVVDDSQLPKDRFSAERLKGVDSTLKIQPAKLEDSAVYLCASSLDFNLREQYFGPGTRLTVT.

This clonotype was counted ten times or more. Its ends do not fully match the called genes, so a read error is possible. This chain links TRBV11-2 with TRBJ2-7, with D hard to call. Per the germline V gene, CDR1 is SGHAT and CDR2 is FQNNGV. The CDR3 runs 11 residues. The CDR3 protein is CASSWNYEQYF. CDR3 nucleotides: TGCGCCAGCAGCTGGAACTACGAGCAGTACTTC.

V and J are TRBV10-3 and TRBJ2-2; 8 bases fit TRBD1. The junction had 4 bases not matched to a gene; V was cut back by 7 bases and J by 3 bases. The CDR3 totals 14 residues. Germline-derived CDR1 and CDR2 are ENHRY and SYGVKD. In nucleotides, the CDR3 is TGTGCCATCAACCGACAGGGGCACACCGGGGAGCTGTTTTTT. Translated: CAINRQGHTGELFF.

This clonotype has at least ten counts. The chain carries TRBV5-1 and TRBJ2-7; D is uncertain. Germline CDR1 is SGHRS and CDR2 is YFSETQ. CDR3 size: 14 residues. The germline V and J ends were trimmed by 1 base and 5 bases, with 13 bases remaining between them. CDR3 in amino acids: CASSLSRIKHEQYF. The CDR3 DNA is TGCGCCAGCAGCTTGTCCCGTATCAAGCACGAGCAGTACTTC.

This clonotype has just a few counts. The chain employs TRBV29-1 and TRBJ2-1; D call uncertain. Between the trimmed V and J ends, which lost 7 bases and 0 bases, there was a span of 13 bases. The CDR3 consists of 14 residues. CDR1 is SQVTM and CDR2 is ANQGSEA in the germline V gene. The CDR3 DNA reads as TGCAGCGGTAACGTCCCATACTCCTACAATGAGCAGTTCTTC. Its translation is CSGNVPYSYNEQFF.

This clonotype was observed at least ten times. This rearrangement joins TRBV27 to TRBJ1-2; TRBD1 is a possible D gene (6 bases). The V gene lost 0 bases and the J gene lost 7 bases, with 12 bases spanning the gap. Germline V CDR1 and CDR2: MNHEY, SMNVEV (reference sequence). The CDR3 has 14 amino acids. The CDR3 is CASSLSRRGPGYTF. The CDR3, as DNA: TGTGCCAGCAGTTTATCGCGCAGGGGCCCTGGCTACACCTTC.

This chain uses TRBV20-1 with TRBJ1-3; possibly TRBD1 for D (5 bases). Germline CDR1 and CDR2: DFQATT and SNEGSKA (reference sequence). V was shortened by 6 bases and J by 0 bases, with 18 bases between the two germline ends. The CDR3 is made up of 16 amino acids. For the CDR3, the DNA is TGCAGTGCAAAAGACTTCGACAGAATCTCTGGAAACACCATATATTTT. Translating it yields CSAKDFDRISGNTIYF.

This clonotype was counted a few times. The chain joins TRBV10-3 to TRBJ2-2; a possible D gene is TRBD1 (6 bases). Germline lookup yields CDR1 ENHRY and CDR2 SYGVKD. V was pared by 10 bases and J by 4 bases, with 19 bases between. The CDR3 totals 15 residues. The CDR3 DNA is TGTGCCACCCAGGTGGCGGGCAGGGGCACCGGGGAGCTGTTTTTT. Its protein is CATQVAGRGTGELFF.

The gene calls are TRBV19 and TRBJ2-4; D is unresolved. This CDR3 has 14 residues. V dropped 5 bases and J dropped 4 bases, with 12 bases sitting between them. Germline V gives CDR1 LNHDA, CDR2 SQIVND (reference sequence). This chain's CDR3 is CASSPSPMKNIQYF. The DNA of the CDR3 is TGTGCCAGTAGTCCCTCCCCAATGAAAAACATTCAGTACTTC. Looking up the rest from reference TRBV19 and TRBJ2-4 gives the full variable domain: DGGITQSPKYLFRKEGQNVTLSCEQNLNHDAMYWYRQDPGQGLRLIYYSQIVNDFQKGDIAEGYSVSREKKESFPLTVTSAQKNPTAFYLCASSPSPMKNIQYFGAGTRLSVL.

This clonotype was picked up a small number of times. The chain recombines TRBV20-1 with TRBJ1-2, with TRBD1 identical over 8 bases. The CDR3 loop spans 14 amino acids. Germline assignment: CDR1 DFQATT and CDR2 SNEGSKA (reference sequence). Losses at the gene ends were 6 bases for V and 1 base for J; bases not matched to a gene: 7. CDR3 region: CSAQDRGLNYGYTF. In DNA form, the CDR3 reads TGCAGTGCGCAAGACAGGGGACTTAACTATGGCTACACCTTC.

Ten or more counts support this clonotype. This rearrangement joins TRBV3-1 to TRBJ2-7; possibly TRBD2 for D (5 bases). Germline V gives CDR1 LGHDT, CDR2 YNNKEL (reference sequence). Trimming removed 2 bases at V and 2 bases at J, with 16 bases between. CDR3 length: 16 residues. The CDR3 spells CASSQTYSGSTYEQYF. CDR3 bases: TGTGCCAGCAGCCAAACTTACTCGGGATCCACCTACGAGCAGTACTTC.

At least ten counts were recorded for this clonotype. The rearrangement uses TRBV27 and TRBJ2-7; D is uncertain. Looked up from germline, CDR1 is MNHEY and CDR2 is SMNVEV (reference sequence). Deletions cut 3 bases from V and 0 bases from J, with 9 bases between. CDR3 length: 14 residues. The CDR3: CASSFKRSSYEQYF. Here the CDR3 DNA reads TGTGCCAGCAGTTTCAAACGGAGCTCCTACGAGCAGTACTTC.

This clonotype was found many times. The rearrangement joins TRBV28 to TRBJ2-1, with 9 bases that match TRBD2. CDR1 is MDHEN and CDR2 is SYDVKM in the germline V gene. J gave up 4 bases and V 1 base, and 5 bases lay outside the gene matches. The CDR3 runs 16 residues. The CDR3 bases are TGTGCCAGCAGTTTATTGAGTCTAGCGGGGTACAATGAGCAGTTCTTC. Its protein is CASSLLSLAGYNEQFF.

Many counts were recorded for this clonotype. V gene TRBV11-2 combines with J gene TRBJ2-3; 7 nucleotides agree with TRBD2. V lost 5 bases to trimming and J lost 6 bases; unmatched junction nucleotides: 11. From germline, CDR1 is SGHAT and CDR2 FQNNGV. This CDR3 spans 15 amino acids. As DNA, the CDR3 is TGTGCCAGCAGCGATCGGCGGGAGCGGGATGATACGCAGTATTTT. Its translation is CASSDRRERDDTQYF. Filled out from reference TRBV11-2 and TRBJ2-3, the complete variable domain reads EAGVAQSPRYKIIEKRQSVAFWCNPISGHATLYWYQQILGQGPKLLIQFQNNGVVDDSQLPKDRFSAERLKGVDSTLKIQPAKLEDSAVYLCASSDRRERDDTQYFGPGTRLTVL.

Many counts were recorded for this clonotype. As DNA, the CDR3 is TGTGCCAGCAGTGAAGCGCTTCAGGCAGAAGTCACAGATACGCAGTATTTT. It translates to CASSEALQAEVTDTQYF. J is TRBJ2-3 and V is TRBV2; D not certain. The CDR3 loop spans 17 amino acids. In germline, CDR1 is SNHLY, CDR2 FYNNEI. V gave up 0 bases and J gave up 2 bases, with 15 bases separating them.

Details on this clonotype: Being one base from a much bigger clone, this may be a read error. This sequence joins TRBV7-2 and TRBJ2-7; 7 bases align to TRBD2. V lost 8 bases and J lost 5; bases outside the gene matches: 12. The CDR3 has 14 amino acids. The germline V gene has CDR1 SGHTA and CDR2 FQGNSA. The CDR3: CASGSNRDYHEQYF. As DNA, the CDR3 is TGTGCCAGCGGCTCAAACCGGGACTACCACGAGCAGTACTTC.

The table lists this clonotype with many counts. This rearrangement joins TRBV7-9 to TRBJ2-1; D is unclear. V was pared by 0 bases and J by 2 bases, with 8 bases between. Germline V gives CDR1 SEHNR, CDR2 FQNEAQ (reference sequence). The CDR3 is 15 amino acids. DNA of the CDR3: TGTGCCAGCAGCTTAGCGGTCGGTACCTACAATGAGCAGTTCTTC. This translates into CASSLAVGTYNEQFF.

There are many counts of this clonotype. J is TRBJ2-3 and V is TRBV2; a possible D gene is TRBD2 (6 bases). With 4 bases removed from V and 6 bases from J, the gap between germline ends came to 29 bases. Germline-derived CDR1 and CDR2 are SNHLY and FYNNEI. The CDR3 spans 19 residues. This CDR3 reads CASSVLQKTSYSYGDTQYF. As DNA, the CDR3 is TGTGCCAGCAGTGTTCTCCAGAAAACTAGCTACTCATACGGGGATACGCAGTATTTT. The full variable domain, completed using reference TRBV2 and TRBJ2-3, is EPEVTQTPSHQVTQMGQEVILRCVPISNHLYFYWYRQILGQKVEFLVSFYNNEISEKSEIFDDQFSVERPDGSNFTLKIRSTKLEDSAMYFCASSVLQKTSYSYGDTQYFGPGTRLTVL.

The chain uses TRBV20-1 and TRBJ2-2; 7 nucleotides agree with TRBD1. V shed 5 bases and J 7 bases; nucleotides not matched to a gene: 7. The CDR3 extends over 13 amino acids. Germline V gene sequence: CDR1 DFQATT, CDR2 SNEGSKA (reference sequence). DNA for the CDR3: TGCAGTGCTCGACAGGGCGTTAACGGGGAGCTGTTTTTT. Its translation is CSARQGVNGELFF.

This clonotype has a handful of counts. The chain couples TRBV7-2 to TRBJ1-5; TRBD1 matches 10 bases. The germline CDR1 and CDR2 sequences are SGHTA and FQGNSA. V trimming: 5 bases; J trimming: 0 bases; junction bases outside the gene matches: 16. The CDR3 totals 20 residues. DNA for the CDR3: TGTGCCAGCAGCCCCATCCTCGGGACAGGGGATTCTGGTAGCAATCAGCCCCAGCATTTT. This translates into CASSPILGTGDSGSNQPQHF. The whole variable domain, remainder taken from reference TRBV7-2 and TRBJ1-5, is GAGVSQSPSNKVTEKGKDVELRCDPISGHTALYWYRQSLGQGLEFLIYFQGNSAPDKSGLPSDRFSAERTGGSVSTLTIQRTQQEDSAVYLCASSPILGTGDSGSNQPQHFGDGTRLSIL.

This clonotype occurred many times. The J gene is TRBJ1-2, the V gene TRBV6-2 or TRBV6-3, with a tentative D call TRBD1 (5 bases). This CDR3 is built from 16 residues. Germline V gene lookup returns CDR1 MNHEY and CDR2 SVGEGT. Trimming took 7 bases from V and 6 from J, leaving 24 bases between them. DNA of the CDR3: TGTGCCAGCACCTTCTCCTCTGGGACGCCCGGCGATGGCTACACCTTC. This codes for CASTFSSGTPGDGYTF.

As to this clonotype: This probably arose from a read error, given a far larger clone one base away. The chain links TRBV2 to TRBJ2-1, with D maybe TRBD2 (5 bases). The CDR3 runs to 15 residues. The germline V gene has CDR1 SNHLY and CDR2 FYNNEI. V dropped 4 bases and J dropped 10 bases, with 20 bases sitting between them. CDR3 amino acids: CASSAGMASSYEQFF. The CDR3 DNA follows: TGTGCCAGCAGTGCTGGGATGGCTAGCTCCTACGAGCAGTTCTTC. Using reference TRBV2 and TRBJ2-1 for the parts outside the CDR3, the full variable domain is EPEVTQTPSHQVTQMGQEVILRCVPISNHLYFYWYRQILGQKVEFLVSFYNNEISEKSEIFDDQFSVERPDGSNFTLKIRSTKLEDSAMYFCASSAGMASSYEQFFGPGTRLTVL.

In this sample, this clonotype turned up many times. The chain recombines TRBV10-3 with TRBJ1-5, with D uncertain. Germline V CDR1 and CDR2: ENHRY, SYGVKD. The CDR3 sequence is 13 residues long. Trimming pared 4 bases from V and 0 bases from J, leaving 4 bases between. CDR3 bases: TGTGCCATCAGTGGGTTTAGCAATCAGCCCCAGCATTTT. This codes for CAISGFSNQPQHF.

At least ten counts were recorded for this clonotype. The chain has TRBV28 and TRBJ2-4; D is tentatively TRBD1 or TRBD2 (5 bases each). Trimming stripped 3 bases from V and 3 bases from J, with 12 bases between. Germline CDR1 is MDHEN and CDR2 is SYDVKM. This CDR3 has 15 amino acids. CDR3 loop: CASSLGPGVKNIQYF. DNA of the CDR3: TGTGCCAGCAGTTTGGGACCAGGAGTCAAAAACATTCAGTACTTC.